Below are 17 T cell receptor beta chains sequenced from a single sample in a study of radiotherapy plus CTLA-4 blockade in lung cancer. Profiling relied on immunoSEQ multiplex PCR, and the TCRdb table lists in-frame clones only, not all of them. The repertoire includes about 81,000 clones, roughly 70% of them detected once, and 11% to 15% sits in the top ten. The specimen was peripheral blood, collected from a patient treated with radiotherapy plus ipilimumab. These receptors originate from a human donor with non-small cell lung cancer that progressed on radiotherapy plus ipilimumab.

The chain has TRBV6-6 and TRBJ2-3; D is unclear. The V end was cut by 10 bases, the J end by 4 bases, with 15 bases between. This CDR3 contains 13 residues. Germline CDR1 and CDR2: MNHNY and SVGAGI (reference sequence). In DNA, the CDR3 is TGTGCCATAGGCGGTGAGCGCGCAGATACGCAGTATTTT. Translation: CAIGGERADTQYF.

The CDR3 coding sequence is TGTGCCAGCAGCTCTCACCGTGGGGGGACCGGGGAGCTGTTTTTT. Its protein is CASSSHRGGTGELFF. This sequence joins TRBV7-3 and TRBJ2-2, with D possibly TRBD2 on 6 matching bases. Trimming took off 4 bases at V and 5 bases at J, with 14 bases between the two ends. Germline V gene sequence: CDR1 SGHTA, CDR2 FQGTGA. This CDR3 contains 15 residues.

The chain is built from TRBV11-2 and TRBJ1-4; 7 bases are shared with TRBD1. The CDR3 contains 15 residues. J lost 4 bases, V lost 5 bases, and 7 bases had no gene match. Germline V gene sequence: CDR1 SGHAT, CDR2 FQNNGV. CDR3 protein: CASSRNRGRNEKLFF. The CDR3 DNA reads TGTGCCAGCAGCCGAAACAGGGGTCGTAATGAAAAACTGTTTTTT.

The V and J genes are TRBV7-6 and TRBJ2-2, with D unclear. The CDR3 is 13 residues long. Deletions cut 1 base from V and 4 bases from J, with 4 bases between. CDR1 is SGHVS, CDR2 FNYEAQ, per germline. This CDR3 reads CASSLDTTGELFF. The CDR3 DNA follows: TGTGCCAGCAGCTTAGACACCACCGGGGAGCTGTTTTTT.

The J gene is TRBJ1-3, the V gene TRBV28, with a possible D match to TRBD1 (5 bases). V was clipped by 5 bases and J by 7 bases, with 15 bases between them. Germline V gene lookup returns CDR1 MDHEN and CDR2 SYDVKM. This CDR3 comprises 14 residues. The CDR3 loop is CASSLRDGSNTIYF. CDR3 DNA sequence: TGTGCCAGCAGTCTCCGGGACGGGAGCAACACCATATATTTT.

V gene TRBV18 combines with J gene TRBJ2-5; TRBD1 might be the D (6 bases). Trimming left V 0 bases short and J 1 base short, with 6 bases between. Germline V gives CDR1 KGHSH, CDR2 LQKENI. CDR3 size: 14 residues. The CDR3 spells CASSPPDSQETQYF. The CDR3 DNA is TGTGCCAGCTCACCACCGGACAGCCAAGAGACCCAGTACTTC.

The chain employs TRBV6-5 and TRBJ2-1, with D possibly matching TRBD2 (6 bases). Trimming removed 2 bases at V and 8 bases at J, with 13 bases between. The CDR3 spans 14 residues. Germline V gives CDR1 MNHEY, CDR2 SVGAGI. CDR3 protein: CASSYRGRGDEQFF. DNA for the CDR3: TGTGCCAGCAGTTACCGGGGCCGCGGGGATGAGCAGTTCTTC.

The chain couples TRBV5-4 to TRBJ2-6; D is ambiguous. The ends were cut back, 1 base at V and 1 base at J, with 6 bases in the middle. The CDR3 extends over 15 amino acids. Germline V gives CDR1 SGHNT, CDR2 YYREEE (reference sequence). This CDR3 is CASSLFGSGANVLTF. The CDR3 region has the DNA TGTGCCAGCAGCTTGTTTGGATCTGGGGCCAACGTCCTGACTTTC.

The V call is TRBV28, the J call TRBJ1-2, with 7 bases aligning to TRBD1. This CDR3 region has 15 residues. V dropped 2 bases and J dropped 4; count of bases not matched to a gene: 7. CDR1 and CDR2 from the germline V gene are MDHEN and SYDVKM. The CDR3, as DNA: TGTGCCAGCAGTTTACTGACGGGACAGATCTATGGCTACACCTTC. Amino acids: CASSLLTGQIYGYTF.

The gene calls are TRBV19 and TRBJ2-5, with 8 nucleotides matching TRBD1. The germline gives CDR1 LNHDA, CDR2 SQIVND (reference sequence). Unmatched junction bases numbered 13, after V lost 9 bases and J lost 4 bases. The CDR3 consists of 15 residues. The DNA for the CDR3 is TGTGCCAGCAAGCAACAGGGGGTGGGAAGAGAGACCCAGTACTTC. Translation gives CASKQQGVGRETQYF.

The rearrangement links TRBV7-9 to TRBJ2-3; the match to TRBD2 covers 10 bases. This CDR3 has 15 residues. V was pared by 6 bases and J by 6 bases, with 9 bases of the junction left unmatched. Germline CDR1 SEHNR, CDR2 FQNEAQ (reference sequence). CDR3 sequence: CASSWGSGRLDTQYF. Here the CDR3 DNA reads TGTGCCAGCAGTTGGGGTAGCGGGAGGTTGGATACGCAGTATTTT.

This rearrangement joins TRBV5-1 to TRBJ1-4; 9 nucleotides match TRBD1. The CDR3 extends over 16 amino acids. Germline-derived CDR1 and CDR2 are SGHRS and YFSETQ. V lost 3 bases and J lost 8; bases outside the gene matches: 11. As DNA, the CDR3 is TGCGCCAGCAGCTCTGGATCGACCGGGACAGGGGAAAAACTGTTTTTT. Amino acids: CASSSGSTGTGEKLFF.

The rearrangement uses TRBV11-2 and TRBJ2-1; D possibly corresponds to TRBD2 (6 bases). The CDR3 has 14 residues. The V end lost 2 bases, the J end lost 5 bases, and 10 bases lay between the germline ends. The germline V gene encodes CDR1 SGHAT and CDR2 FQNNGV. The CDR3 loop reads CASSLLSGNNEQFF. CDR3 nucleotide sequence: TGTGCCAGCAGCTTACTTAGCGGAAACAATGAGCAGTTCTTC. The full variable domain, rest sourced from reference TRBV11-2 and TRBJ2-1, is EAGVAQSPRYKIIEKRQSVAFWCNPISGHATLYWYQQILGQGPKLLIQFQNNGVVDDSQLPKDRFSAERLKGVDSTLKIQPAKLEDSAVYLCASSLLSGNNEQFFGPGTRLTVL.

The sample holds one count of this clone. This sequence joins TRBV15 and TRBJ2-5, with D tentatively TRBD1 (6 bases). CDR1 is LNHNV and CDR2 is YYDKDF in the germline V gene (reference sequence). The CDR3 consists of 14 residues. V was pared by 4 bases and J by 6 bases, with 15 bases between. DNA for the CDR3: TGTGCCACCAGCACCCGTTCAGGGGAAAAGACCCAGTACTTC. This encodes CATSTRSGEKTQYF.

The rearrangement links TRBV11-1 to TRBJ1-2, with D perhaps matching TRBD1 (5 bases). Germline lookup yields CDR1 SGHAT and CDR2 FQDESV (reference sequence). This CDR3 has 12 residues. Between the trimmed V and J ends, which lost 3 bases and 4 bases, there was a span of 6 bases. The CDR3 coding sequence is TGTGCCAGCAGCTTGAGGGGCTATGGCTACACCTTC. Translation: CASSLRGYGYTF.

V usage is TRBV6-1 and J usage is TRBJ2-7; 9 bases agree with TRBD1. Germline V gene lookup returns CDR1 MNHNS and CDR2 SASEGT. This CDR3 is built from 14 residues. V shed 6 bases and J 2 bases; nucleotides not matched to a gene: 5. The CDR3 is CASRGQGKTYEQYF. DNA for the CDR3: TGTGCCAGCAGGGGACAGGGAAAGACCTACGAGCAGTACTTC.

The gene calls are TRBV19 and TRBJ1-2; possible D gene TRBD1, 6 bases. The germline V gene has CDR1 LNHDA and CDR2 SQIVND (reference sequence). The CDR3 is 13 residues long. V lost 9 bases to trimming and J lost 3 bases, with 14 bases between them. CDR3 in amino acids: CASRSTGDYGYTF. The CDR3 DNA follows: TGTGCCAGCCGCTCGACAGGCGACTATGGCTACACCTTC. The full variable domain, its missing parts supplied by reference TRBV19 and TRBJ1-2, is DGGITQSPKYLFRKEGQNVTLSCEQNLNHDAMYWYRQDPGQGLRLIYYSQIVNDFQKGDIAEGYSVSREKKESFPLTVTSAQKNPTAFYLCASRSTGDYGYTFGSGTRLTVV.